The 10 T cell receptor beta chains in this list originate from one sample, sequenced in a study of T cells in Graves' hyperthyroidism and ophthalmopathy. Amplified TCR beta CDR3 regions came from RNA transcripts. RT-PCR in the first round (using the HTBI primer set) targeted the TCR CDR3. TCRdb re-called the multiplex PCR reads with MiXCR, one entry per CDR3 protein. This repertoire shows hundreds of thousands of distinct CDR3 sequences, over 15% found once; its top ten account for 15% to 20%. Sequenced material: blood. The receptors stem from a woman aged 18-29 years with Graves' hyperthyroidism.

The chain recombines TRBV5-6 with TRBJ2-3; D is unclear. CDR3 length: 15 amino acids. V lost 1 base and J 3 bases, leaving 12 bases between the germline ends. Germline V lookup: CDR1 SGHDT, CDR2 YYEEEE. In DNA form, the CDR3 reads TGTGCCAGCAGCTTGAATGGGGTAGGAACAGATACGCAGTATTTT. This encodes CASSLNGVGTDTQYF. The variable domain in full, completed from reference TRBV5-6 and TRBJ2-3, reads DAGVTQSPTHLIKTRGQQVTLRCSPKSGHDTVSWYQQALGQGPQFIFQYYEEEERQRGNFPDRFSGHQFPNYSSELNVNALLLGDSALYLCASSLNGVGTDTQYFGPGTRLTVL.

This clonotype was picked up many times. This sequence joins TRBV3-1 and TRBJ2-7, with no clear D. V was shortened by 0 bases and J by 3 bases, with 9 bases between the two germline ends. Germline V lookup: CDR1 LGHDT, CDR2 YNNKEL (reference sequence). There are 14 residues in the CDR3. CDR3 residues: CASSQDPRDYEQYF. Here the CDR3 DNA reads TGTGCCAGCAGCCAAGATCCGCGAGACTACGAGCAGTACTTC.

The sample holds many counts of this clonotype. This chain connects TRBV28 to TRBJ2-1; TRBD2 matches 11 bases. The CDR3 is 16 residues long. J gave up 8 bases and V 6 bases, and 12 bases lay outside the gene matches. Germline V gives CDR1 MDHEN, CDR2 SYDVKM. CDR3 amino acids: CASSPDTSGSGDEQFF. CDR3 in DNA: TGTGCCAGCAGCCCGGACACTAGCGGGAGTGGGGATGAGCAGTTCTTC.

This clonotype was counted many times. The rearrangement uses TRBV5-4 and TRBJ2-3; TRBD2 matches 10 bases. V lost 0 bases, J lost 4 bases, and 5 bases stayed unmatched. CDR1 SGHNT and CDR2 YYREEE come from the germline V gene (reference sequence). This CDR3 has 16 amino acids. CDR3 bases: TGTGCCAGCAGCTTGGGACCTAGCGGGAGACCAGATACGCAGTATTTT. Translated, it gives CASSLGPSGRPDTQYF.

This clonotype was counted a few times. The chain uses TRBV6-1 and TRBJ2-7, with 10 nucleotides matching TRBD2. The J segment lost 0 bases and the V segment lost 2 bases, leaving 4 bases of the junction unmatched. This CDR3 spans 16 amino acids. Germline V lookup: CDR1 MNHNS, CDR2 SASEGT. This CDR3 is CASSERSGGDSYEQYF. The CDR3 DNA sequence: TGTGCCAGCAGTGAACGGAGCGGGGGGGACTCCTACGAGCAGTACTTC.

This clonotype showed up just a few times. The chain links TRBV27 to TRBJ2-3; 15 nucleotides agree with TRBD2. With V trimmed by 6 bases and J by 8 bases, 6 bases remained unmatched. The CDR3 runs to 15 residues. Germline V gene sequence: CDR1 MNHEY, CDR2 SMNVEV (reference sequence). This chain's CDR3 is CASSRTSGGGTTQYF. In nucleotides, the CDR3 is TGTGCCAGCAGCAGGACTAGCGGGGGGGGAACTACGCAGTATTTT.

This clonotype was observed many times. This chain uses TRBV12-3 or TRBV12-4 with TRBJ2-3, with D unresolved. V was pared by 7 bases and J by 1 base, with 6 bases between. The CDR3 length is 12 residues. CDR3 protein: CASTTGTDTQYF. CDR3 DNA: TGTGCCAGCACCACAGGCACAGATACGCAGTATTTT.

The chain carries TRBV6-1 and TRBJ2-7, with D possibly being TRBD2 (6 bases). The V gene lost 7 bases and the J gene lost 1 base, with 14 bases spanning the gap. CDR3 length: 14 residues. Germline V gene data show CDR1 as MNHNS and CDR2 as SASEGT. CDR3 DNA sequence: TGTGCCAGCACCAAACTTGGGACTTCCTACGAGCAGTACTTC. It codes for CASTKLGTSYEQYF.

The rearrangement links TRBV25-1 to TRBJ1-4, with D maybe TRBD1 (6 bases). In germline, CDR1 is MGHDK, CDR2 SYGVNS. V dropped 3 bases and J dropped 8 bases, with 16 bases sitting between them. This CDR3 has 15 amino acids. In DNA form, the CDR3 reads TGTGCCAGCAGTGAGTACGCGGGGGGGGGCGAAAAACTGTTTTTT. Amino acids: CASSEYAGGGEKLFF. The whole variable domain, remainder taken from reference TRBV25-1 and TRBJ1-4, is EADIYQTPRYLVIGTGKKITLECSQTMGHDKMYWYQQDPGMELHLIHYSYGVNSTEKGDLSSESTVSRIRTEHFPLTLESARPSHTSQYLCASSEYAGGGEKLFFGSGTQLSVL.

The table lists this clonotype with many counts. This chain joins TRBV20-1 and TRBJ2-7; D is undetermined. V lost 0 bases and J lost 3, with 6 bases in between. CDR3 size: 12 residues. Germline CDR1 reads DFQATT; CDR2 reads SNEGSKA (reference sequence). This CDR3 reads CSARERDYEQYF. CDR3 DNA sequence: TGCAGTGCTAGAGAAAGGGACTACGAGCAGTACTTC.